One sample yielded the 2 T cell receptor beta chains listed below, sequenced in a study of technical replicates of blood from a handful of donors. TCRdb keeps only in-frame clones here, not all; method: immunoSEQ multiplex PCR. The sample yields some 79,000 clones, around 94% seen once. Material for sequencing was T cells isolated from PBMCs. These TCRs come from a human donor in good health.

The chain carries TRBV14 and TRBJ2-7, with D perhaps matching TRBD1 (6 bases). V gave up 5 bases and J gave up 5 bases, with 19 bases separating them. Germline-derived CDR1 and CDR2 are SGHDN and FVKESK. This CDR3 has 15 amino acids. The CDR3 DNA reads as TGTGCCAGCAGCGGCAACACAGGGATTATCAACGAGCAGTACTTC. The encoded protein is CASSGNTGIINEQYF.

The V gene is TRBV28, the J gene TRBJ2-7; possible D gene TRBD2, 5 bases. From germline, CDR1 is MDHEN and CDR2 SYDVKM. The CDR3 covers 13 residues. The ends were cut back, 7 bases at V and 3 bases at J, with 13 bases in the middle. The CDR3 DNA is TGTGCCAGCACCCTAGGACGGGGCTACGAGCAGTACTTC. Translated: CASTLGRGYEQYF. The whole variable domain, filled in from reference TRBV28 and TRBJ2-7, reads DVKVTQSSRYLVKRTGEKVFLECVQDMDHENMFWYRQDPGLGLRLIYFSYDVKMKEKGDIPEGYSVSREKKERFSLILESASTNQTSMYLCASTLGRGYEQYFGPGTRLTVT.